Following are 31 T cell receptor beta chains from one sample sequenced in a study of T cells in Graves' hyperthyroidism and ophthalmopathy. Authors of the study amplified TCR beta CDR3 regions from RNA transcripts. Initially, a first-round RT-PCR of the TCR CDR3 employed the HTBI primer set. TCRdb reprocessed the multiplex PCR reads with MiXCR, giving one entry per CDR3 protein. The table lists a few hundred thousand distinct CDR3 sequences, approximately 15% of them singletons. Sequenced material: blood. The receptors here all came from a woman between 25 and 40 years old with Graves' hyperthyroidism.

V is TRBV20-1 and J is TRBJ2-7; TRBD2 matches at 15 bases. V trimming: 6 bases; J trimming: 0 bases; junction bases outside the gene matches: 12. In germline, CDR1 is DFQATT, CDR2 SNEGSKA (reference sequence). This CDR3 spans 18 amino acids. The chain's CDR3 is CSARNPGLAGGFSYEQYF. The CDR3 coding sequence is TGCAGTGCCAGAAATCCGGGACTAGCGGGAGGTTTCTCCTACGAGCAGTACTTC.

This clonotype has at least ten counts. The DNA of the CDR3 is TGTGCCATCAGCGATCAGGGACAGGGGAACACTGAAGCTTTCTTT. It specifies CAISDQGQGNTEAFF. The chain links TRBV10-3 to TRBJ1-1; 9 bases map to TRBD1. The CDR3 extends over 15 amino acids. V gave up 6 bases and J gave up 1 base; unmatched junction bases: 6. CDR1 and CDR2 (germline): ENHRY, SYGVKD.

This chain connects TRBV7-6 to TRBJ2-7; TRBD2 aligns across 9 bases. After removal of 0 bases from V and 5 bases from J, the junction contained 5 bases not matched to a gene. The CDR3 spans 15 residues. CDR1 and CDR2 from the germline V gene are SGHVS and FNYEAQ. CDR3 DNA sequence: TGTGCCAGCAGCTTAGCGCTAGCGGGAATAAACGAGCAGTACTTC. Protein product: CASSLALAGINEQYF.

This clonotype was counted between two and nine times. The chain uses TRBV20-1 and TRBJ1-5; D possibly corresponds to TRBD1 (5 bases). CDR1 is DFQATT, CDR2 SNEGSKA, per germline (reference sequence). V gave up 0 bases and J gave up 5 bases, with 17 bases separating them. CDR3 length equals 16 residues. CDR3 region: CSARDRPGPTHQPQHF. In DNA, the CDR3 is TGCAGTGCTAGAGATAGGCCAGGGCCGACCCATCAGCCCCAGCATTTT.

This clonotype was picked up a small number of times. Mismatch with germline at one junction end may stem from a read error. DNA for the CDR3: TGCGCCAGCAGCCAAGAACGGAGACAGGCCTACGAGCAGTACTTC. Its translation: CASSQERRQAYEQYF. The chain employs TRBV5-5 and TRBJ2-7; TRBD1 might be the D (6 bases). From germline, CDR1 is SGHKS and CDR2 YYEKEE (reference sequence). The CDR3 spans 15 residues.

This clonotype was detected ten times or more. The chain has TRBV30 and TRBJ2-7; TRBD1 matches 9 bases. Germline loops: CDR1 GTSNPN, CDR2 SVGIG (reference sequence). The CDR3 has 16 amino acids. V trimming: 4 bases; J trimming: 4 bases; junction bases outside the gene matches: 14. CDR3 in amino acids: CAWNRRDREPPYEQYF. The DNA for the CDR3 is TGTGCCTGGAACCGCCGGGACAGGGAGCCCCCTTACGAGCAGTACTTC. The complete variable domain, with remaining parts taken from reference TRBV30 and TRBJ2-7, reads SQTIHQWPATLVQPVGSPLSLECTVEGTSNPNLYWYRQAAGRGLQLLFYSVGIGQISSEVPQNLSASRPQDRQFILSSKKLLLSDSGFYLCAWNRRDREPPYEQYFGPGTRLTVT.

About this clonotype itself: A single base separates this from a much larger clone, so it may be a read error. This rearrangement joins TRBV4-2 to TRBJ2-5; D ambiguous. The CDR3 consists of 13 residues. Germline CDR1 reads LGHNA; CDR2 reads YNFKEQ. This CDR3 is CASSQGDREAQYF. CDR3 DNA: TGTGCCAGCAGCCAAGGGGATAGAGAGGCCCAGTACTTC.

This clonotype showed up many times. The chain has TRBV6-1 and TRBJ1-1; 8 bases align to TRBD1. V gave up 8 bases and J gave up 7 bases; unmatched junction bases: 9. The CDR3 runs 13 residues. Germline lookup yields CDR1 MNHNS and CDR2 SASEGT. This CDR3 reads CASGRTGLSEAFF. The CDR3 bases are TGTGCCAGCGGGCGGACAGGGCTGAGTGAAGCTTTCTTT.

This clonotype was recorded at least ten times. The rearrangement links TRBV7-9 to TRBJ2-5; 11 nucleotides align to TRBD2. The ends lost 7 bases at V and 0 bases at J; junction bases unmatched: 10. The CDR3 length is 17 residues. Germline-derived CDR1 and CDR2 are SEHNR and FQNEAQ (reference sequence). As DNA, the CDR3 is TGTGCCAGCACCCAAACCCTAGCGGGAGGTCACCAAGAGACCCAGTACTTC. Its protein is CASTQTLAGGHQETQYF.

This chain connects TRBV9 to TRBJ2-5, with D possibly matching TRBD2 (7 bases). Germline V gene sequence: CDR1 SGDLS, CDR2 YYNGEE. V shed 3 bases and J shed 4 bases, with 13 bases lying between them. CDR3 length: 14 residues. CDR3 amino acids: CASSGGGESETQYF. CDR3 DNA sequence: TGTGCCAGCAGCGGAGGGGGGGAGTCAGAGACCCAGTACTTC.

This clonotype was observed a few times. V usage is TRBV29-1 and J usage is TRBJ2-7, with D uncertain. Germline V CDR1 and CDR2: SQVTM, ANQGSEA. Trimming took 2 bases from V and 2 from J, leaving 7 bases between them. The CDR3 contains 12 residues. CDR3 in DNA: TGCAGCGTTGAACGAAGCCCCTACGAGCAGTACTTC. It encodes CSVERSPYEQYF.

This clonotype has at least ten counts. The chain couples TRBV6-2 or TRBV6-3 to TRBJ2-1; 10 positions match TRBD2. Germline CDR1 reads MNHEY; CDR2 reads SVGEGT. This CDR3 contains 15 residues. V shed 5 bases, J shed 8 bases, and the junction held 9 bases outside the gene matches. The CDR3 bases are TGTGCCAGCAGTCCCCTAGCGGGGGATCCAGATGAGCAGTTCTTC. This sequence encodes CASSPLAGDPDEQFF.

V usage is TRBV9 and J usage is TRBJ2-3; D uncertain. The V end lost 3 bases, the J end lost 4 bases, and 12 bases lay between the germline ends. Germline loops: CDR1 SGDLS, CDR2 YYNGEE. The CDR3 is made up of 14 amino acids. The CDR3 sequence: CASSAAPPPDTQYF. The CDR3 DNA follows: TGTGCCAGCAGCGCCGCCCCCCCCCCAGATACGCAGTATTTT.

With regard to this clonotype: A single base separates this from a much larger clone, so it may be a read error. The CDR3 region has the DNA TGCGCCAGCAGCTTGGACGGGAGCCTAGGGCTCGATGAGCAGTTCTTC. Protein product: CASSLDGSLGLDEQFF. The chain couples TRBV5-1 to TRBJ2-1; tentative D call: TRBD2 (6 bases). V lost 0 bases, J lost 8 bases, and 18 bases lay in between. The CDR3 loop spans 16 amino acids. Germline loops: CDR1 SGHRS, CDR2 YFSETQ.

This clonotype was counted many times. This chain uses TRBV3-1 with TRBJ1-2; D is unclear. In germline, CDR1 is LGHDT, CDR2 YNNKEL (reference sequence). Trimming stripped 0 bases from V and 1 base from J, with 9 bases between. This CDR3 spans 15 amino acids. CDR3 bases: TGTGCCAGCAGCCAAGATACGGGTTATAACTATGGCTACACCTTC. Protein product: CASSQDTGYNYGYTF.

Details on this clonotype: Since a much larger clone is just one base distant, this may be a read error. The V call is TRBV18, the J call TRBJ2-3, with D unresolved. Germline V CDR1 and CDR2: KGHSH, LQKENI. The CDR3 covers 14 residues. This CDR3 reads CASTPLGSTDTQYF. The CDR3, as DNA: TGTGCCAGCACACCACTCGGGAGCACAGATACGCAGTATTTT.

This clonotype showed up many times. In DNA form, the CDR3 reads TGTGCCAGCAGTTACCCAGGGACAGGGAAGCAGTACTTC. Translation: CASSYPGTGKQYF. The chain is built from TRBV6-1 and TRBJ2-7; 9 positions agree with TRBD1. This CDR3 has 13 residues. V trimming: 5 bases; J trimming: 8 bases; junction bases outside the gene matches: 7. Germline V gene sequence: CDR1 MNHNS, CDR2 SASEGT.

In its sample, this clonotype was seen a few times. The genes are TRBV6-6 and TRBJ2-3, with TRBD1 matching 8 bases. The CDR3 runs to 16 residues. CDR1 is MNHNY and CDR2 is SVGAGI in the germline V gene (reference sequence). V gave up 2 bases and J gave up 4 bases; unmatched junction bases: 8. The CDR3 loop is CASSYGGTGYPDTQYF. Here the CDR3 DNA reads TGTGCCAGCAGTTACGGGGGGACAGGTTATCCAGATACGCAGTATTTT.

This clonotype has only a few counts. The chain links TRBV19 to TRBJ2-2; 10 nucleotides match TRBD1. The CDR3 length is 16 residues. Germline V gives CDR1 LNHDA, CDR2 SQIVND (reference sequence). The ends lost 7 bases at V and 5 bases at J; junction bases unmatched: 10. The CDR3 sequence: CASTSFRQGATGELFF. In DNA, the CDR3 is TGTGCCAGTACTTCTTTTAGACAGGGGGCGACCGGGGAGCTGTTTTTT.

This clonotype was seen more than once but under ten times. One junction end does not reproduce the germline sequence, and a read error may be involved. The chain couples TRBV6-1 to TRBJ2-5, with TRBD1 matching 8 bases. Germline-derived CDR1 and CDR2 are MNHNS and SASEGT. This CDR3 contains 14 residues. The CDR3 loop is CAGSPGQGRETQYF. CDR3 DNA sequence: TGTGCCGGCAGTCCCGGACAGGGACGAGAGACCCAGTACTTC.

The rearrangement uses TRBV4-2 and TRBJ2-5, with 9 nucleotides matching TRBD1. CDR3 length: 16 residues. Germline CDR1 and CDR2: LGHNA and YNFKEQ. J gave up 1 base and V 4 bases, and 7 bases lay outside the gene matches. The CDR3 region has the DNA TGTGCCAGCAGCCTAGCCGGGACAGGGCTCCAAGAGACCCAGTACTTC. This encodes CASSLAGTGLQETQYF.

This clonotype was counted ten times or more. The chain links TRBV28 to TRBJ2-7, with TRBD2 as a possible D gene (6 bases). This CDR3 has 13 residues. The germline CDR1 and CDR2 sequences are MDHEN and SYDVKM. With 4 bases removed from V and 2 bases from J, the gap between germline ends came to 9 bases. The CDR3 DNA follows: TGTGCCAGCAGTTCCGGACTACCCTACGAGCAGTACTTC. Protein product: CASSSGLPYEQYF. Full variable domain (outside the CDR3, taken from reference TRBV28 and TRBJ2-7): DVKVTQSSRYLVKRTGEKVFLECVQDMDHENMFWYRQDPGLGLRLIYFSYDVKMKEKGDIPEGYSVSREKKERFSLILESASTNQTSMYLCASSSGLPYEQYFGPGTRLTVT.

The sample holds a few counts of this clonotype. CDR3 region: CASSLATGLQTQYF. The DNA for the CDR3 is TGTGCCAGCAGCTTAGCAACGGGGCTACAGACGCAGTATTTT. The chain couples TRBV11-2 to TRBJ2-3; D tentatively reads TRBD1 or TRBD2 (5 bases each). The V gene's germline CDR1 is SGHAT and CDR2 FQNNGV. This CDR3 contains 14 residues. The V and J ends lost 1 base and 9 bases respectively, with 14 bases between them.

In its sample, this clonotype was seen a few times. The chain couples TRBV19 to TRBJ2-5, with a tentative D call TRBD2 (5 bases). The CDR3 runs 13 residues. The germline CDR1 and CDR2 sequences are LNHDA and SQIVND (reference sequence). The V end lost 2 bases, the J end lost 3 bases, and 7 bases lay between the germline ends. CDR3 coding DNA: TGTGCCAGTAGTATACCGGAGGAAGAGACCCAGTACTTC. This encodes CASSIPEEETQYF. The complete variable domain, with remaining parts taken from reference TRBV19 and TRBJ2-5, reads DGGITQSPKYLFRKEGQNVTLSCEQNLNHDAMYWYRQDPGQGLRLIYYSQIVNDFQKGDIAEGYSVSREKKESFPLTVTSAQKNPTAFYLCASSIPEEETQYFGPGTRLLVL.

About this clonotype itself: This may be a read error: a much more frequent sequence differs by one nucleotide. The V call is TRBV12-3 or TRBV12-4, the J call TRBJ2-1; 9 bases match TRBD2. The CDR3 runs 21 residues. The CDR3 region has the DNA TGTGCCAGCAGTTTAGCGCGGACAGGCCCTATTAGCGGGAGCTCCTACAATGAGCAGCTCTTC. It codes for CASSLARTGPISGSSYNEQLF.

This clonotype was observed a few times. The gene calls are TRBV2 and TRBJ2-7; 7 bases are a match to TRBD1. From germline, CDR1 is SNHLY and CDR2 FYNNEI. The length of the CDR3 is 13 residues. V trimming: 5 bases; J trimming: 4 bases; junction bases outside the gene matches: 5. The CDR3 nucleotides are TGTGCCAGCAGTACAGGGGTGGATTACGAGCAGTACTTC. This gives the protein CASSTGVDYEQYF.

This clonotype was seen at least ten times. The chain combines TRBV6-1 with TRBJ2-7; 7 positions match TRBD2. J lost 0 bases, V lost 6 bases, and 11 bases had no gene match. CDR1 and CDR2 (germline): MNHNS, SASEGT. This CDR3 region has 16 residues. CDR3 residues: CASSRGGREGSYEQYF. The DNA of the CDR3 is TGTGCCAGCAGCCGCGGCGGGAGAGAGGGCTCCTACGAGCAGTACTTC.

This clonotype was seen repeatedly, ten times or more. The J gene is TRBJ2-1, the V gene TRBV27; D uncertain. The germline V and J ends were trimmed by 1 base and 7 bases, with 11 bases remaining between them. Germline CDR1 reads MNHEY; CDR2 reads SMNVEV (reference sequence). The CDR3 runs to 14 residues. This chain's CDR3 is CASSLWPPTNEQFF. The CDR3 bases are TGTGCCAGCAGTTTATGGCCTCCTACGAATGAGCAGTTCTTC.

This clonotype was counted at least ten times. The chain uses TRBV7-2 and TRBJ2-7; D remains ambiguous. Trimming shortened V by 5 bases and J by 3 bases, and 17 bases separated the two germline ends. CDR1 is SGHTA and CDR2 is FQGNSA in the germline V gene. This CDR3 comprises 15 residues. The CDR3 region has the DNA TGTGCCAGCAGCCGCCTCAAGCTCAGAAACTACGAGCAGTACTTC. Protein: CASSRLKLRNYEQYF.

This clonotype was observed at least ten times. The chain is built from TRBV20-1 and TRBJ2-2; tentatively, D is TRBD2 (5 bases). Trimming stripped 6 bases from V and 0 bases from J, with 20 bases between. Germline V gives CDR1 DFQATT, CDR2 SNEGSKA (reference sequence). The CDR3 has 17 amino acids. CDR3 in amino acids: CSAKDPSGGANTGELFF. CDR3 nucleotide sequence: TGCAGTGCCAAGGACCCCAGCGGAGGAGCGAACACCGGGGAGCTGTTTTTT.

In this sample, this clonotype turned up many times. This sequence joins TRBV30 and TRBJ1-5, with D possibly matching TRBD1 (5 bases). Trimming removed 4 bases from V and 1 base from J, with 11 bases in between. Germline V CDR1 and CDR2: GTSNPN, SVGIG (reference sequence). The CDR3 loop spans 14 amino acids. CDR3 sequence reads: CAWNRQGSNQPQHF. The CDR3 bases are TGTGCCTGGAACCGGCAGGGAAGCAATCAGCCCCAGCATTTT.